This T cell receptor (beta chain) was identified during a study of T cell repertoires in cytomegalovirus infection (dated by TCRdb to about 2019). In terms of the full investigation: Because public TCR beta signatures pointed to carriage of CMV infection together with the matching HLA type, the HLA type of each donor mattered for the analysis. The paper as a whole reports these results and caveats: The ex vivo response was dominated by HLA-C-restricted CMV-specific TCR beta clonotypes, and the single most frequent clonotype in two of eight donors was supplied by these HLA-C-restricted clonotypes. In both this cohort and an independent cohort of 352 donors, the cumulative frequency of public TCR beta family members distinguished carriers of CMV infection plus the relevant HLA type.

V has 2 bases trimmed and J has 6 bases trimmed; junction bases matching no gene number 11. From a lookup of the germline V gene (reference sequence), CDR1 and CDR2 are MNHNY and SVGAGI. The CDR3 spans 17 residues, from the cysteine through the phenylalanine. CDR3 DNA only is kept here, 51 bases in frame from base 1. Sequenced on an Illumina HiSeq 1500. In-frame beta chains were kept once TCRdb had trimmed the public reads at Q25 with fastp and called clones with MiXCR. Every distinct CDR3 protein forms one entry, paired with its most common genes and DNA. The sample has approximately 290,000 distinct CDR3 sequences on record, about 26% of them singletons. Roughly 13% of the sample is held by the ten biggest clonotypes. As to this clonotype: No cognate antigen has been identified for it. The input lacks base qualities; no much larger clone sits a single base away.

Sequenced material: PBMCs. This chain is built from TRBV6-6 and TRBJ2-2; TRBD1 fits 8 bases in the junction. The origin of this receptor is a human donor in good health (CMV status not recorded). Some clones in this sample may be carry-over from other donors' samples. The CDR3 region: CASSYRRTGFIPGELFF. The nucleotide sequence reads TGTGCCAGCAGTTACCGACGGACAGGGTTTATCCCCGGGGAGCTGTTTTTT.